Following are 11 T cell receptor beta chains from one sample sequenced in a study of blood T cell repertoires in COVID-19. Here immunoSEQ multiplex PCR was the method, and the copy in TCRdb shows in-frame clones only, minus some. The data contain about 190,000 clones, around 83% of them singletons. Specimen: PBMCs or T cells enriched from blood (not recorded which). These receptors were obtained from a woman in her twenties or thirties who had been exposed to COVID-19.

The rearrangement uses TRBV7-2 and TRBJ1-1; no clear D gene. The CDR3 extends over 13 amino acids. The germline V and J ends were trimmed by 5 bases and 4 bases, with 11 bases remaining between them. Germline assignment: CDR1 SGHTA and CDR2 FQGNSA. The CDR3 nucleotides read TGTGCCAGCAGCCGCTCTCGGGGCACTGAAGCTTTCTTT. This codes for CASSRSRGTEAFF.

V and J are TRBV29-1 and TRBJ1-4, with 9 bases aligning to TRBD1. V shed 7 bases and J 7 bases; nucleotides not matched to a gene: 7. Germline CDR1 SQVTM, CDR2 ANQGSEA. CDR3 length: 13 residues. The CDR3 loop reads CSGKGQGGEKLFF. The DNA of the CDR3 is TGCAGCGGGAAGGGACAGGGAGGTGAAAAACTGTTTTTT.

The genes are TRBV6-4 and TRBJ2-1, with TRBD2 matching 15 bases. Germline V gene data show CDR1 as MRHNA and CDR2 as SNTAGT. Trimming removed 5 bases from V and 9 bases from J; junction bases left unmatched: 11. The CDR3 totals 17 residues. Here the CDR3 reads CASSTGLAGGPYAEQFF. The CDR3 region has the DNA TGTGCCAGCAGTACTGGACTAGCGGGGGGGCCTTACGCTGAGCAGTTCTTC.

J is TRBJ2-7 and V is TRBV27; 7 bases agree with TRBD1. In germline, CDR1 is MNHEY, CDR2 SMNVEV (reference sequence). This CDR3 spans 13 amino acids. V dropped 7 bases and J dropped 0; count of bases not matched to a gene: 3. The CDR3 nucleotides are TGTGCCAGCAAACAGGGGTCCTCCTACGAGCAGTACTTC. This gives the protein CASKQGSSYEQYF.

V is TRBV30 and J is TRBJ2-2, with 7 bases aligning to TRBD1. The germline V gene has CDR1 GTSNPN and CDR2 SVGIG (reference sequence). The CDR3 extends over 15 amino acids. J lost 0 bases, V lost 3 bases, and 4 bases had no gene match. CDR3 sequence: CAWSQGVSNTGELFF. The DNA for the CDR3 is TGTGCCTGGAGCCAGGGGGTCTCGAACACCGGGGAGCTGTTTTTT.

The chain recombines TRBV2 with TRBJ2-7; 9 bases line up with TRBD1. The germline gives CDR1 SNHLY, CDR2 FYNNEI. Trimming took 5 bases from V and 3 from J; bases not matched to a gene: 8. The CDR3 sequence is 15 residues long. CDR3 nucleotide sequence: TGTGCCAGCAGTATGACTCGGACAGGGGACTACGAGCAGTACTTC. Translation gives CASSMTRTGDYEQYF.

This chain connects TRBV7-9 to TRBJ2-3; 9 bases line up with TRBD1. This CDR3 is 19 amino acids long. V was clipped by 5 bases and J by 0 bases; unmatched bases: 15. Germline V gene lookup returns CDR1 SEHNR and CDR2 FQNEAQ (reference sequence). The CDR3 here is CASSRASPGTGFSTDTQYF. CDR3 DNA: TGTGCCAGCAGCCGAGCGAGTCCCGGGACAGGGTTTAGCACAGATACGCAGTATTTT.

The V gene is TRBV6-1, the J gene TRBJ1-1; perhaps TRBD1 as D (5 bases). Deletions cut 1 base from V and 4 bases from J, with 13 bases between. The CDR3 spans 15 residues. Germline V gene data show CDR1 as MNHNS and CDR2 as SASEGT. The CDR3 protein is CASSEGFGGFTEAFF. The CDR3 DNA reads TGTGCCAGCAGTGAAGGTTTCGGGGGTTTCACTGAAGCTTTCTTT.

The CDR3 sequence is CASSLGQYEAFF. As DNA, the CDR3 is TGTGCCAGCAGCTTGGGACAGTATGAAGCTTTCTTT. The chain uses TRBV5-5 and TRBJ1-1; possibly TRBD1 for D (5 bases). Germline V gene lookup returns CDR1 SGHKS and CDR2 YYEKEE (reference sequence). Trimming took 0 bases from V and 7 from J, leaving 7 bases between them. The CDR3 extends over 12 amino acids. Looking up the rest from reference TRBV5-5 and TRBJ1-1 gives the full variable domain: DAGVTQSPTHLIKTRGQQVTLRCSPISGHKSVSWYQQVLGQGPQFIFQYYEKEERGRGNFPDRFSARQFPNYSSELNVNALLLGDSALYLCASSLGQYEAFFGQGTRLTVV.

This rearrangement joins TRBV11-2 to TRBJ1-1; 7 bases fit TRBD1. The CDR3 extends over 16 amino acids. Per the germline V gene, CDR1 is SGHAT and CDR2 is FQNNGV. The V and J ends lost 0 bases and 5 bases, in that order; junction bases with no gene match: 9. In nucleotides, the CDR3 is TGTGCCAGCAGCTTAGATTGGGGACAGAGAAGGACTGAAGCTTTCTTT. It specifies CASSLDWGQRRTEAFF. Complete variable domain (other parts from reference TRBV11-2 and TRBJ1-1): EAGVAQSPRYKIIEKRQSVAFWCNPISGHATLYWYQQILGQGPKLLIQFQNNGVVDDSQLPKDRFSAERLKGVDSTLKIQPAKLEDSAVYLCASSLDWGQRRTEAFFGQGTRLTVV.

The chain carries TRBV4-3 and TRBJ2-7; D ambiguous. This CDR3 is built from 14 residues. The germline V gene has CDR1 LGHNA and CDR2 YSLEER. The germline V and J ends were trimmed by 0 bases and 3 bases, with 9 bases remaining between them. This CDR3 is CASSQEVLSYEQYF. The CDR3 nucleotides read TGCGCCAGCAGCCAAGAGGTACTAAGCTACGAGCAGTACTTC.